This TCR beta chain was retrieved from a study of blood T cells in healthy people across ages. Points from the study as a whole: Comparison with aged donors showed that long-lived donors had more naive CD4+ cells and higher diversity.

Remarks on this clonotype: What it binds is not known. A much more abundant neighbour one base away suggests this may be a read error.

A sample-barcoded 5' primer and a J-beta primer mix were used in a second PCR of roughly 7 to 11 cycles. A tag from a template-switch adaptor with 12 random nucleotides marked each cDNA molecule. TCRdb used MiXCR to reprocess the 5' RACE reads, holding one entry per CDR3 protein. The sample includes roughly 1.6 million distinct CDR3 sequences, about 35% of them seen just once. Germline V gives CDR1 LNHNV, CDR2 YYDKDF (reference sequence). The CDR3 is 16 residues long. The chain carries TRBV15 and TRBJ2-7; 8 bases line up with TRBD2. Sample: blood. This clonotype originated in a woman under 40 in good health. DNA for the CDR3: TGTGCCACCTGCAGTAGCGGGACAATGGAACTCTACGAGCAGTACTTC. Its protein is CATCSSGTMELYEQYF.